The 5 T cell receptor beta chains in this list originate from one sample, sequenced in a study of regulatory T cells in long-lasting Graves disease. The TCR beta library used iRepertoire HTBI primers with Arm-PCR amplification of CDR3. TCRdb recomputed calls from the multiplex PCR reads with MiXCR, one row per CDR3 protein. The repertoire holds hundreds of thousands of distinct CDR3 sequences, with 15% to 20% as singletons. Specified time point: newly diagnosed GD, antithyroid drugs for less than 3 months. PBMCs were the source of the RNA used for TCR sequencing. The same data also went into a second study, on T cells in Graves' hyperthyroidism and ophthalmopathy.

This sample comprised peripheral blood mononuclear cells (PBMCs), obtained at new diagnosis, from a patient treated with antithyroid drugs. The receptors were gathered from a woman under 40 with Graves disease.

Many counts were recorded for this clonotype. This chain links TRBV6-1 with TRBJ2-7, with 12 positions matching TRBD2. After removal of 3 bases from V and 6 bases from J, the junction contained 3 bases not matched to a gene. CDR1 MNHNS and CDR2 SASEGT come from the germline V gene. This CDR3 is built from 14 residues. The chain's CDR3 is CASSETSGSSEQYF. The CDR3 DNA follows: TGTGCCAGCAGTGAGACTAGCGGGAGTTCCGAGCAGTACTTC.

This clonotype has at least ten counts. V and J are TRBV7-2 and TRBJ1-3; no reliable D call. This CDR3 has 17 amino acids. Trimming took off 5 bases at V and 1 base at J, with 18 bases between the two ends. Germline V gene data show CDR1 as SGHTA and CDR2 as FQGNSA. The CDR3 DNA reads TGTGCCAGCAGCCATACCGGGAATCCGTTGTCTGGAAACACCATATATTTT. Its protein is CASSHTGNPLSGNTIYF.

In its sample, this clonotype was seen many times. The chain has TRBV12-3 or TRBV12-4 and TRBJ1-4; weak D call: TRBD1 (5 bases). Trimming removed 7 bases from V and 1 base from J, with 16 bases in between. The CDR3 is 16 amino acids. CDR3 protein: CASKRGDVRTNEKLFF. Written as DNA, the CDR3 is TGTGCCAGCAAAAGGGGCGACGTGAGAACTAATGAAAAACTGTTTTTT.

This clonotype has at least ten counts. The rearrangement links TRBV6-2 or TRBV6-3 to TRBJ2-3; possibly TRBD1 or TRBD2 for D (5 bases each). CDR3 length equals 18 residues. The germline V gene has CDR1 MNHEY and CDR2 SVGEGT. The V and J ends lost 3 bases and 2 bases respectively, with 21 bases between them. CDR3 in DNA: TGTGCCAGCAGTTATCTGTCTGATCGAGGGGCCCACACAGATACGCAGTATTTT. Translating gives CASSYLSDRGAHTDTQYF.

The chain combines TRBV19 with TRBJ2-5, with D perhaps TRBD1 (5 bases). Trimming removed 4 bases at V and 5 bases at J, with 17 bases between. Germline assignment: CDR1 LNHDA and CDR2 SQIVND (reference sequence). CDR3 size: 15 residues. The CDR3 DNA is TGTGCCAGTAGTAACTGGGCAGGGCAAGAGGAGACCCAGTACTTC. Translated: CASSNWAGQEETQYF.